This TCR beta chain was recovered during a study of cytomegalovirus exposure and HLA in healthy donors. With respect to this clone: Its specificity is not known.

Findings and limits, study-wide: Reported performance of the classifier showed diagnosis of cytomegalovirus status with high specificity and sensitivity. Accurate prediction of HLA-A and HLA-B alleles (for most subjects) was reportedly achieved from TCR beta sequences.

PCR primers comprised 60 Vbeta and 13 Jbeta primers. Clones were sequenced by immunoSEQ multiplex PCR, and TCRdb holds only the in-frame ones, with some missing. The sample has 130,000 to 150,000 clones; around three fifths are singletons. The V gene's germline CDR1 is WNHNN and CDR2 SYGVQD (reference sequence). The CDR3 is 15 residues long. The rearrangement joins TRBV10-1 to TRBJ2-5, with TRBD2 identical over 11 bases. The J call may be mistaken, given a closer DNA end match to TRBJ2-7. Sequencing was done on a sample of PBMCs. The sequence was obtained from a woman aged 25-40 years in good health and CMV-seropositive. CDR3 residues: CASSAEASGRNEQYF. The CDR3 nucleotides are TGCGCCAGCAGCGCCGAGGCTAGCGGGAGGAACGAGCAGTACTTC.